Below are 3 T cell receptor beta chains sequenced from a single sample in a study of T cell responses to AZD1222 COVID-19 vaccine. TCRdb's table, derived via immunoSEQ multiplex PCR, lists solely in-frame clones and lacks some. The data show 100,000 to 120,000 clones, approximately 90% seen once. Source: peripheral blood, taken on day 0 of AZD1222 vaccination. These TCRs come from an adult in good health.

This clone has just a few counts. The chain combines TRBV25-1 with TRBJ2-2; TRBD1 aligns across 7 bases. The V and J ends lost 4 bases and 4 bases, in that order; junction bases with no gene match: 6. CDR1 is MGHDK and CDR2 is SYGVNS in the germline V gene. This CDR3 spans 15 amino acids. The CDR3 DNA reads as TGTGCCAGCAGTGCCCCGAGGGGGCGCACCGGGGAGCTGTTTTTT. Its protein is CASSAPRGRTGELFF.

The rearrangement links TRBV28 to TRBJ2-2, with a possible D match to TRBD2 (5 bases). The CDR3 is made up of 16 amino acids. Per the germline V gene, CDR1 is MDHEN and CDR2 is SYDVKM. The ends were cut back, 2 bases at V and 0 bases at J, with 10 bases in the middle. The CDR3, as DNA: TGTGCCAGCAGTTTAGGAGGTCGCGCGAACACCGGGGAGCTGTTTTTT. Protein product: CASSLGGRANTGELFF.

The chain couples TRBV19 to TRBJ1-4, with a tentative D call TRBD1 (5 bases). This CDR3 spans 13 amino acids. The germline V gene has CDR1 LNHDA and CDR2 SQIVND (reference sequence). Trimming pared 5 bases from V and 7 bases from J, leaving 11 bases between. The CDR3, as DNA: TGTGCCAGTAGTTTACGACAGTTTGAAAAACTGTTTTTT. Its translation: CASSLRQFEKLFF.